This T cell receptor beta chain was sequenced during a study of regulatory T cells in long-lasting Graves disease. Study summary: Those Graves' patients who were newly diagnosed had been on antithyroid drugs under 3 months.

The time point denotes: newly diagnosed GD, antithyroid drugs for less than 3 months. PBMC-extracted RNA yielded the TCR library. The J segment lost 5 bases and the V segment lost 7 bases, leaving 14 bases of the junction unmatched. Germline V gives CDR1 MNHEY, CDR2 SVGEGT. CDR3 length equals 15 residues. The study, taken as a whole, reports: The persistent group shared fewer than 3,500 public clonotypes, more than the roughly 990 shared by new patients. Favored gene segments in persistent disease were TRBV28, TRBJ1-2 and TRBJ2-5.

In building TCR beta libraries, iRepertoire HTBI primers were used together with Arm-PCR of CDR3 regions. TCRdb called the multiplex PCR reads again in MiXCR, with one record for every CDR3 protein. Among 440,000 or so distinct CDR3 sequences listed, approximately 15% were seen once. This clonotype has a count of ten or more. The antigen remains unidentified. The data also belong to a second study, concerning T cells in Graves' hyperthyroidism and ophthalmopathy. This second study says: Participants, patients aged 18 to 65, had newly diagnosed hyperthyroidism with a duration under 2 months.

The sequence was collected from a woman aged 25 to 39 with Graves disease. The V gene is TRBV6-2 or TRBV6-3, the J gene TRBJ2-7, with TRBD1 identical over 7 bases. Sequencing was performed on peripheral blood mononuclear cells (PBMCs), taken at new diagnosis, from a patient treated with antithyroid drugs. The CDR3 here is CASTIRQGSANEQYF. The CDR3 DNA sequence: TGTGCCAGCACCATAAGACAGGGTTCAGCTAACGAGCAGTACTTC.